Below are 13 T cell receptor beta chains sequenced from a single sample in a study of tumor and adjacent non-tumor tissue in lung cancer. TCRbeta libraries were built with three rounds of nested PCR, modified from ARM-PCR. TCRdb re-derived calls from the multiplex PCR reads in MiXCR, one entry per CDR3 protein. There are approximately 76,000 distinct CDR3 sequences in the sample; roughly 70% occur only once, and roughly an eighth lies in the top ten. RNA was extracted from bulk tissue without any cell sorting. The source material was lung tumor tissue. The receptor source for this set is a woman in her 70s with non-small cell lung cancer.

This clonotype was counted only a few times. Sequence at one end of the junction differs from germline and may be a read error. This rearrangement joins TRBV6-1 to TRBJ1-5; D might be TRBD1 (5 bases). The CDR3 has 14 residues. CDR1 and CDR2 (germline): MNHNS, SASEGT. The DNA of the CDR3 is TGTGCCAACAGTGAAGCAAGGGGAAGCCAGCCCCAGCATTTT. It translates to CANSEARGSQPQHF.

A word on this clonotype: This is likely a read error, given that the CDR3 carries no conserved phenylalanine or tryptophan at its end. The gene calls are TRBV6-2 or TRBV6-3 and TRBJ1-5; no firm D call. The CDR3 spans 13 residues. Germline lookup yields CDR1 MNHEY and CDR2 SVGEGT. The CDR3 DNA sequence: TGTTCCAGCAGTTACGTTAGGAATCAGCCCCAGCATATT. Translated, it gives CSSSYVRNQPQHI.

Notes on this clonotype: A much bigger clone sits one base away, suggesting this may be a read error. The chain recombines TRBV28 with TRBJ2-5; D is possibly TRBD1 or TRBD2 (6 bases each). Trimming took 6 bases from V and 5 from J, leaving 10 bases between them. From germline, CDR1 is MDHEN and CDR2 SYDVKM. There are 12 residues in the CDR3. The chain's CDR3 is CASSKGGETQYF. For the CDR3, the DNA is TGTGCCAGCAGCAAAGGGGGGGAGACCCAGTACTTC. Full variable domain (outside the CDR3, taken from reference TRBV28 and TRBJ2-5): DVKVTQSSRYLVKRTGEKVFLECVQDMDHENMFWYRQDPGLGLRLIYFSYDVKMKEKGDIPEGYSVSREKKERFSLILESASTNQTSMYLCASSKGGETQYFGPGTRLLVL.

The chain uses TRBV6-1 and TRBJ2-1; 11 bases are a match to TRBD2. Germline loops: CDR1 MNHNS, CDR2 SASEGT. V was pared by 6 bases and J by 8 bases, with 21 bases of the junction left unmatched. This CDR3 has 19 residues. CDR3 loop: CASSVVLAGVTGGYDEQFF. The CDR3 nucleotides are TGTGCCAGCAGCGTCGTACTAGCGGGGGTGACTGGAGGGTACGATGAGCAGTTCTTC.

Remarks on this clonotype: This may be a read error: a much more frequent sequence differs by one nucleotide. V gene TRBV24-1 combines with J gene TRBJ2-3; 8 bases are shared with TRBD1. Germline CDR1 reads KGHDR; CDR2 reads SFDVKD. There are 18 residues in the CDR3. The CDR3 DNA reads TGTGCCACCAGTGACCGGACCGCAGGGGGCGCCGCATCAGATATGCAGTATTTT. It yields the protein CATSDRTAGGAASDMQYF.

Turning to this clonotype: A read error may produce the germline difference seen at one junction end. This chain joins TRBV6-5 and TRBJ1-5; tentatively, D is TRBD1 (5 bases). The CDR3 is 15 residues long. In germline, CDR1 is MNHEY, CDR2 SVGAGI. The CDR3 is CASQPRAVDNQPQHF. The CDR3 DNA sequence: TGTGCCAGCCAGCCCAGGGCAGTGGACAATCAGCCCCAACATTTT.

The chain is built from TRBV29-1 and TRBJ1-2; no firm D call. This CDR3 spans 12 amino acids. Trimming removed 8 bases at V and 3 bases at J, with 13 bases between. The V gene's germline CDR1 is SQVTM and CDR2 ANQGSEA. CDR3 amino acids: CSPVRHDYGYTF. CDR3 DNA: TGCAGCCCGGTCCGCCACGACTATGGCTACACCTTC.

In the case of this clonotype: One end of the junction is discordant with germline, which a read error may explain. The rearrangement links TRBV7-3 to TRBJ2-2, with D possibly TRBD2 on 6 matching bases. The CDR3 has 17 amino acids. From germline, CDR1 is SGHTA and CDR2 FQGTGA. The CDR3 loop is CASSLAPSERNTGELFF. Here the CDR3 DNA reads TGTGCCAGCAGCTTAGCCCCTAGCGAGAGGAACACTGGGGAGCTGTTTTTT.

This clonotype was detected ten times or more. This rearrangement joins TRBV6-6 to TRBJ2-7; 9 bases line up with TRBD1. The trim removed 5 bases at V and 3 bases at J, leaving 11 bases unmatched. Germline assignment: CDR1 MNHNY and CDR2 SVGAGI (reference sequence). This CDR3 is 16 amino acids long. CDR3 bases: TGTGCCAGCAGTCACCGGGACAGGGCCCTGTACTACGAGCAGTACTTC. It yields the protein CASSHRDRALYYEQYF.

Of note for this clonotype: Germline is not matched at one junction end, which may reflect a read error. This chain links TRBV10-3 with TRBJ2-2; 9 bases match TRBD1. Germline loops: CDR1 ENHRY, CDR2 SYGVKD. This CDR3 contains 16 residues. CDR3 sequence reads: CAISDTGGTRTGELLF. The CDR3, as DNA: TGTGCCATCAGTGATACAGGGGGCACCCGGACCGGGGAGCTGTTATTT.

The rearrangement joins TRBV20-1 to TRBJ2-3, with D unresolved. The V end was cut by 1 base, the J end by 5 bases, with 13 bases between. Per the germline V gene, CDR1 is DFQATT and CDR2 is SNEGSKA (reference sequence). The CDR3 length is 14 residues. CDR3 DNA sequence: TGCAGTGCTAGAGGCTGGCCTTCTAGAGATACGCAGTATTTT. Encoded protein: CSARGWPSRDTQYF.

Regarding this clonotype: A single base separates this from a much larger clone, so it may be a read error. J is TRBJ2-7 and V is TRBV28; no definite D call. The CDR3 length is 15 residues. Trimming stripped 4 bases from V and 1 base from J, with 14 bases between. Germline CDR1 MDHEN, CDR2 SYDVKM. In DNA, the CDR3 is TGTGCCAGCAGTTCACCAACCAGACAATCCTACGAGCAGTACTTC. This encodes CASSSPTRQSYEQYF.

This rearrangement joins TRBV4-2 to TRBJ2-3, with TRBD2 matching 8 bases. This CDR3 has 15 amino acids. Germline assignment: CDR1 LGHNA and CDR2 YNFKEQ. CDR3 region: CTSSQGTSLTDTQYF. CDR3 bases: TGTACAAGCAGCCAAGGGACTAGTCTCACAGATACGCAGTATTTT.